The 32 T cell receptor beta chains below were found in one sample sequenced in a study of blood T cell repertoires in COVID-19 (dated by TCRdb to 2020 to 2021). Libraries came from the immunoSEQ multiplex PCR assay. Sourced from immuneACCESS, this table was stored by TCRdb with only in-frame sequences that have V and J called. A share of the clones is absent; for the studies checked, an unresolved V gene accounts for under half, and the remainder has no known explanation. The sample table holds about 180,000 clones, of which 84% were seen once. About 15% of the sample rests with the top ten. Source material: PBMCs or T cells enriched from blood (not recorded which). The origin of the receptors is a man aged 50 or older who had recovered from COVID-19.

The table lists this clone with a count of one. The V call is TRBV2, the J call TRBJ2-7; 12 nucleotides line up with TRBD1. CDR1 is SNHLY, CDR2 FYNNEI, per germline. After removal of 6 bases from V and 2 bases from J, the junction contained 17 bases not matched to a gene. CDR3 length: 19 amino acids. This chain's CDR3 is CASRVPGTGGVRRAYEQYF. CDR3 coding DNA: TGTGCCAGCAGAGTTCCCGGGACAGGGGGCGTAAGACGTGCCTACGAGCAGTACTTC.

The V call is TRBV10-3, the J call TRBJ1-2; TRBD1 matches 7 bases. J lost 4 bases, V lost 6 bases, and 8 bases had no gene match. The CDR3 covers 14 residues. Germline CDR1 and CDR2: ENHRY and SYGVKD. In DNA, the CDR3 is TGTGCCATCAGGGACGACAGGGTGAGCTATGGCTACACCTTC. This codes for CAIRDDRVSYGYTF.

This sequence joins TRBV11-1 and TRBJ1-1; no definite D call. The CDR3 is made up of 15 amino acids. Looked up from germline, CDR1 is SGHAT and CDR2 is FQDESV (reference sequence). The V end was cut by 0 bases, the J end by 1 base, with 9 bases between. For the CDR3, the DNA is TGTGCCAGCAGCTTAGCCGAGGGCCGGAACACTGAAGCTTTCTTT. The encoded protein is CASSLAEGRNTEAFF. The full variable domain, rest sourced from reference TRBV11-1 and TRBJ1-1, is EAEVAQSPRYKITEKSQAVAFWCDPISGHATLYWYRQILGQGPELLVQFQDESVVDDSQLPKDRFSAERLKGVDSTLKIQPAELGDSAMYLCASSLAEGRNTEAFFGQGTRLTVV.

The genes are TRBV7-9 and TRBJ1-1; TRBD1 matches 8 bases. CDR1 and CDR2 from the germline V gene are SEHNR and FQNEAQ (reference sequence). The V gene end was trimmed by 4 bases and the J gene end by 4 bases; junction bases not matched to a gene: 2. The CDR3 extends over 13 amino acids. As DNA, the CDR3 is TGTGCCAGCAGCTCCAGGGGGCCCACTGAAGCTTTCTTT. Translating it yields CASSSRGPTEAFF.

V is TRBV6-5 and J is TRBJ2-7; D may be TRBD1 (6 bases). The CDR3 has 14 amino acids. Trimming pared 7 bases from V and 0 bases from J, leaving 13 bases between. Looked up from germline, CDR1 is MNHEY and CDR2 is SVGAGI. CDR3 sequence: CASKDRINSYEQYF. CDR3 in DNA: TGTGCCAGCAAGGACAGAATAAACTCCTACGAGCAGTACTTC.

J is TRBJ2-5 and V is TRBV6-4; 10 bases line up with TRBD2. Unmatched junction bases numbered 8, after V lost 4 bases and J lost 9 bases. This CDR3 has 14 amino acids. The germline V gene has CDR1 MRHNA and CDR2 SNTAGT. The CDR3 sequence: CASSGVQRGGSQYF. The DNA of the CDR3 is TGTGCCAGCAGTGGAGTTCAGCGGGGGGGGTCCCAGTACTTC.

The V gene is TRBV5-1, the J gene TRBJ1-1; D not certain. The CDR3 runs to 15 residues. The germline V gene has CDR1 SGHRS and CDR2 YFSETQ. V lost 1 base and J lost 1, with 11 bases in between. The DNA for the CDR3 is TGCGCCAGCAGCTTGATCCCGAACAGGAACACTGAAGCTTTCTTT. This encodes CASSLIPNRNTEAFF.

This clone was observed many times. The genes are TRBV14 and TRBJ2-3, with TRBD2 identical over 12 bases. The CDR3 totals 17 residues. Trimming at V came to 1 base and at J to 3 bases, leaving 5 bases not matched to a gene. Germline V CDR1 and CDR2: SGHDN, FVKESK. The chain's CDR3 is CASSQGVLAGGTDTQYF. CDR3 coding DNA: TGTGCCAGCAGCCAAGGTGTTCTAGCGGGGGGGACAGATACGCAGTATTTT.

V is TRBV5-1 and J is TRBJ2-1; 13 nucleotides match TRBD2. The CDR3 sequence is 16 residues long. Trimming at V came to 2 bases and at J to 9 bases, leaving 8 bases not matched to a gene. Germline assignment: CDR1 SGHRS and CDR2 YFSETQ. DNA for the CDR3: TGCGCCAGCAGCTTCCGACTAGCGGGGGGTGGTAGTGAGCAGTTCTTC. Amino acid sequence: CASSFRLAGGGSEQFF. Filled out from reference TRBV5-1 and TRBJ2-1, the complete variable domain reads KAGVTQTPRYLIKTRGQQVTLSCSPISGHRSVSWYQQTPGQGLQFLFEYFSETQRNKGNFPGRFSGRQFSNSRSEMNVSTLELGDSALYLCASSFRLAGGGSEQFFGPGTRLTVL.

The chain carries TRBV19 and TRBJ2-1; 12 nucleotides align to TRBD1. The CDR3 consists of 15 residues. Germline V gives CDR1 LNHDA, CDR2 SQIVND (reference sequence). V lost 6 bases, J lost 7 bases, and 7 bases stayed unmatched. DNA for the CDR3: TGTGCCAGTAGACCGGGACAGGGGGCAGTTAATGAGCAGTTCTTC. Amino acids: CASRPGQGAVNEQFF.

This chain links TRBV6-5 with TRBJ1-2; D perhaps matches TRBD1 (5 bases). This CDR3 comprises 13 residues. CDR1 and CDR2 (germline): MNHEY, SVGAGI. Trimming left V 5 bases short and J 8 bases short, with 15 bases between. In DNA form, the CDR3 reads TGTGCCAGCAGTCAAACGGGGACTCACGGCTACACCTTC. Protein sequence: CASSQTGTHGYTF.

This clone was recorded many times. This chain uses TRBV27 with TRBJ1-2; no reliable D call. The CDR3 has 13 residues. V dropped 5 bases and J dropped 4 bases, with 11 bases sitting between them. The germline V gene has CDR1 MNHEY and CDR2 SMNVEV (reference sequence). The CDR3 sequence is CASSPAGVYGYTF. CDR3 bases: TGTGCCAGCAGTCCGGCGGGAGTCTATGGCTACACCTTC.

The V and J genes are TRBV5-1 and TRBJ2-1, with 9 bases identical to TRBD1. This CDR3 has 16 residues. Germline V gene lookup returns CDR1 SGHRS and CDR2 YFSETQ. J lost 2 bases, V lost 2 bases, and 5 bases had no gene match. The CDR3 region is CASSFTRTGAYNEQFF. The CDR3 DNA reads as TGCGCCAGCAGCTTCACGCGGACAGGGGCCTACAATGAGCAGTTCTTC.

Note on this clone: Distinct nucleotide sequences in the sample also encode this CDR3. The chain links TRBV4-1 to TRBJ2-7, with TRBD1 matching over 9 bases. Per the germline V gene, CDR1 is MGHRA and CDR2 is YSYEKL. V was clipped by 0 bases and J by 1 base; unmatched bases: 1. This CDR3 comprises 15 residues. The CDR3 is CASSQEGTGSYEQYF. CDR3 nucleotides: TGCGCCAGCAGCCAAGAAGGGACAGGGTCCTACGAGCAGTACTTC.

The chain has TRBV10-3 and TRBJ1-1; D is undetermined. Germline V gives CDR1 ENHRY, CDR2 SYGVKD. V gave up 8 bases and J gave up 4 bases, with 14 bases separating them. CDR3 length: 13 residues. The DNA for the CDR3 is TGTGCCATCGCCTTAGGGAGTGGCACTGAAGCTTTCTTT. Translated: CAIALGSGTEAFF.

The CDR3 DNA reads TGTGCCACCAGTGACGCGACAGCGAGCTACAATGAGCAGTTCTTC. Its protein product is CATSDATASYNEQFF. This rearrangement joins TRBV24-1 to TRBJ2-1; the D gene is possibly TRBD1 (5 bases). Looked up from germline, CDR1 is KGHDR and CDR2 is SFDVKD. Trimming shortened V by 4 bases and J by 3 bases, and 12 bases separated the two germline ends. The CDR3 sequence is 15 residues long.

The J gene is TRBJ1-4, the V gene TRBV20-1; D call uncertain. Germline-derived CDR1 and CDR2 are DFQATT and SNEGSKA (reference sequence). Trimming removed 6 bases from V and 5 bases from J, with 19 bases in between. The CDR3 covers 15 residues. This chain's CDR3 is CSASQTGAGNEKLFF. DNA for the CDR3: TGCAGTGCCAGTCAAACGGGCGCGGGGAATGAAAAACTGTTTTTT.

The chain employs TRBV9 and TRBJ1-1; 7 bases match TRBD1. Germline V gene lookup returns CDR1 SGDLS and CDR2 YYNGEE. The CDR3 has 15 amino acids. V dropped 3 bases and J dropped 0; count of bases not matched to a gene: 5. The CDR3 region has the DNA TGTGCCAGCAGCGCTGGACAGGTAATGAACACTGAAGCTTTCTTT. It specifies CASSAGQVMNTEAFF.

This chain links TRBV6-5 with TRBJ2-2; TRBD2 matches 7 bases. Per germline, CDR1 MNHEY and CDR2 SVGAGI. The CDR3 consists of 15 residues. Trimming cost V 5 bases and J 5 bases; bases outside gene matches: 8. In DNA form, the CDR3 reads TGTGCCAGCAGTAACGCCGGGACTACGACCGGGGAGCTGTTTTTT. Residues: CASSNAGTTTGELFF.

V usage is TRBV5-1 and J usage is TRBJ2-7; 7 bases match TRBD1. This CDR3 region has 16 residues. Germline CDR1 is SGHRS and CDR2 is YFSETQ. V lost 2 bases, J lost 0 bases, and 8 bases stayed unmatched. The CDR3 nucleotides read TGCGCCAGCAGCTTTAATAGGGGGCCGAGCTCCTACGAGCAGTACTTC. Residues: CASSFNRGPSSYEQYF.

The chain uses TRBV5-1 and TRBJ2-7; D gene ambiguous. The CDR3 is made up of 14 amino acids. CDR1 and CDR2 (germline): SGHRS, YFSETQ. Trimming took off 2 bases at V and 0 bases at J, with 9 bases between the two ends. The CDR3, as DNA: TGCGCCAGCAGCTTTGGCAGAAGCTCCTACGAGCAGTACTTC. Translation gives CASSFGRSSYEQYF.

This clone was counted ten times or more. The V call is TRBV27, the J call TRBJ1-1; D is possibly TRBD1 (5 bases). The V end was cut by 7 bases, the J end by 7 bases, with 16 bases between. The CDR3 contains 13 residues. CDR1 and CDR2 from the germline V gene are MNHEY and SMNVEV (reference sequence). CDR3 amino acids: CASTSRETNEAFF. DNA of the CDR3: TGTGCCAGCACCTCCAGGGAAACGAATGAAGCTTTCTTT.

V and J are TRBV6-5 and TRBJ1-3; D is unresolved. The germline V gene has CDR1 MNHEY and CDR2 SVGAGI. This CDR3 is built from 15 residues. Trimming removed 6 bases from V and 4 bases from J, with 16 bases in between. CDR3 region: CASRQNPGAGNTIYF. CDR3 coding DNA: TGTGCCAGCAGACAAAACCCCGGAGCCGGAAACACCATATATTTT.

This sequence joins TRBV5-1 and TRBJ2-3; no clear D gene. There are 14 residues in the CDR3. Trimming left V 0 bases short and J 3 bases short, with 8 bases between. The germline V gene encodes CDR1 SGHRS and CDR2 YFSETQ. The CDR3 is CASSLGEWTDTQYF. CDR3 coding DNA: TGCGCCAGCAGCTTGGGCGAGTGGACAGATACGCAGTATTTT.

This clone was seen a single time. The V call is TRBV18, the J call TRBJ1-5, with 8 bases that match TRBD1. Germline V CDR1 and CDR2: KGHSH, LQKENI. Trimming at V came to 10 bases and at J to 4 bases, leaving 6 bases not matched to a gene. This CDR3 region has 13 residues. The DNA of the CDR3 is TGTGCCACCGGACAGGGAAGGAATCAGCCCCAGCATTTT. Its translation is CATGQGRNQPQHF.

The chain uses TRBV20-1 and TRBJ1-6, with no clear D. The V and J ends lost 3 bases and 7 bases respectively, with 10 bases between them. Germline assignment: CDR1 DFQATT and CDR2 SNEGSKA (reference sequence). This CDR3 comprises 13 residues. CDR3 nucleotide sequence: TGCAGTGCTAGTTTCCGAACAAATTCACCCCTCCACTTT. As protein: CSASFRTNSPLHF.

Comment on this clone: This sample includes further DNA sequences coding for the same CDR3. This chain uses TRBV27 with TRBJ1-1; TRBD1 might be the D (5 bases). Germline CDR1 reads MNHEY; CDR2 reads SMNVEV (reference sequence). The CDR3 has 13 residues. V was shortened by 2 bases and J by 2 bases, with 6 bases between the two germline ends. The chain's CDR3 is CASSLTGNTEAFF. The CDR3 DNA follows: TGTGCCAGCAGTTTAACAGGAAACACTGAAGCTTTCTTT.

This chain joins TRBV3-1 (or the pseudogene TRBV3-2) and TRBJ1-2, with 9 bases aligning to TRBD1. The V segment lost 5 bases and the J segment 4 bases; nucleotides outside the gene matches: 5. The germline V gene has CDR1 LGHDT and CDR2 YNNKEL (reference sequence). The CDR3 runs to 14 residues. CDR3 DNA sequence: TGTGCCAGCAGCGCACAGGGGGCTTTCTATGGCTACACCTTC. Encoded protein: CASSAQGAFYGYTF.

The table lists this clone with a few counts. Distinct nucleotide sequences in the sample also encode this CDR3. CDR3 in amino acids: CASSGDRLSNQPQHF. The CDR3 coding sequence is TGTGCCAGCAGTGGGGACAGACTTAGCAATCAGCCCCAGCATTTT. The chain carries TRBV2 and TRBJ1-5, with TRBD1 identical over 7 bases. V trimming: 4 bases; J trimming: 0 bases; junction bases outside the gene matches: 3. The V gene's germline CDR1 is SNHLY and CDR2 FYNNEI. CDR3 length: 15 residues.

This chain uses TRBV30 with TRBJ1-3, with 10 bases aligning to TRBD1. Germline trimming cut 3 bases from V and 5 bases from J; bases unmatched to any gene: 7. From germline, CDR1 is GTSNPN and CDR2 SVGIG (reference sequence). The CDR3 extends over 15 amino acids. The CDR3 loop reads CAWRADRGQRNTIYF. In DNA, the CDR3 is TGTGCCTGGAGAGCAGACAGGGGGCAGAGAAACACCATATATTTT.

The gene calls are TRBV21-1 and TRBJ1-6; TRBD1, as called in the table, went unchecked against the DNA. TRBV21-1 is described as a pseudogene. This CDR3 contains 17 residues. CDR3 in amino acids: CASSKEGRQVSGSPLHF. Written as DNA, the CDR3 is TGTGCCAGCAGCAAAGAGGGGCGACAGGTTTCCGGGTCACCCCTCCACTTT.

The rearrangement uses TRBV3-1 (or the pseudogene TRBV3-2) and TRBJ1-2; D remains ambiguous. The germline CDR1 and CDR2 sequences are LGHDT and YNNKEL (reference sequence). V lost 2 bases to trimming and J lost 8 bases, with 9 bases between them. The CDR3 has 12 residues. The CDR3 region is CASSQRPGGYTF. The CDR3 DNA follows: TGTGCCAGCAGCCAACGCCCGGGGGGCTACACCTTC.